Following are 17 T cell receptor beta chains from one sample sequenced in a study of blood T cell repertoires in COVID-19. Profiled with immunoSEQ multiplex PCR; TCRdb holds only in-frame clones, not every one. This table holds 53,000 or so clones, 86% found once. The sample comprised peripheral blood. These receptors all stem from an elderly man with acute or convalescent COVID-19.

This clone was seen a few times. The chain uses TRBV14 and TRBJ2-3, with 13 bases that match TRBD2. Per the germline V gene, CDR1 is SGHDN and CDR2 is FVKESK. The CDR3 is 17 amino acids. Trimming cost V 4 bases and J 0 bases; bases outside gene matches: 4. The CDR3 here is CASSPWTSGGSTDTQYF. Here the CDR3 DNA reads TGTGCCAGCAGCCCTTGGACTAGCGGGGGTAGCACAGATACGCAGTATTTT.

The rearrangement joins TRBV7-8 to TRBJ2-5; tentatively, D is TRBD1 (5 bases). V was cut by 4 bases and J by 5 bases, with 11 bases left in between. CDR1 SGHVS and CDR2 FQNEAQ come from the germline V gene. The CDR3 consists of 13 residues. Here the CDR3 reads CASSSQGAETQYF. In nucleotides, the CDR3 is TGTGCCAGCAGCTCCCAGGGTGCGGAGACCCAGTACTTC.

The gene calls are TRBV14 and TRBJ1-2; 8 bases agree with TRBD1. The length of the CDR3 is 17 residues. Germline V CDR1 and CDR2: SGHDN, FVKESK. Trimming at V came to 0 bases and at J to 4 bases, leaving 10 bases not matched to a gene. The DNA of the CDR3 is TGTGCCAGCAGCCAAGAAAAAAGAAGGGACAGGAGCTATGGCTACACCTTC. This sequence encodes CASSQEKRRDRSYGYTF.

The chain couples TRBV5-1 to TRBJ1-6; 8 nucleotides line up with TRBD1. Trimming removed 4 bases from V and 4 bases from J; junction bases left unmatched: 10. The CDR3 runs to 17 residues. Germline-derived CDR1 and CDR2 are SGHRS and YFSETQ. Here the CDR3 reads CASSPRAGGDYNSPLHF. CDR3 DNA sequence: TGCGCCAGCAGCCCAAGGGCAGGGGGCGATTATAATTCACCCCTCCACTTT.

The chain uses TRBV5-1 and TRBJ2-7; 7 bases are shared with TRBD1. Germline V gives CDR1 SGHRS, CDR2 YFSETQ. CDR3 size: 13 residues. J gave up 6 bases and V 0 bases, and 3 bases lay outside the gene matches. In DNA form, the CDR3 reads TGCGCCAGCAGCTTGGACAGGGGTGGCGAGCAGTACTTC. It yields the protein CASSLDRGGEQYF. Variable domain in full (rest from reference TRBV5-1 and TRBJ2-7): KAGVTQTPRYLIKTRGQQVTLSCSPISGHRSVSWYQQTPGQGLQFLFEYFSETQRNKGNFPGRFSGRQFSNSRSEMNVSTLELGDSALYLCASSLDRGGEQYFGPGTRLTVT.

The chain recombines TRBV3-1 (or the pseudogene TRBV3-2) with TRBJ1-1, with 7 nucleotides matching TRBD1. The junction had 7 bases not matched to a gene; V was cut back by 2 bases and J by 4 bases. The CDR3 is 15 amino acids. From germline, CDR1 is LGHDT and CDR2 YNNKEL (reference sequence). The CDR3, as DNA: TGTGCCAGCAGCCAACAGACAGGGTGGAGCACTGAAGCTTTCTTT. Amino acids: CASSQQTGWSTEAFF.

This sequence joins TRBV30 and TRBJ2-7; D perhaps matches TRBD2 (6 bases). Germline lookup yields CDR1 GTSNPN and CDR2 SVGIG (reference sequence). The CDR3 sequence is 11 residues long. The ends were cut back, 5 bases at V and 6 bases at J, with 11 bases in the middle. CDR3 protein: CAWGPGGEQYF. Written as DNA, the CDR3 is TGTGCCTGGGGGCCCGGGGGCGAGCAGTACTTC.

This clone has a handful of counts. This chain's CDR3 is CASSTLRGGERDTQYF. DNA for the CDR3: TGTGCCAGCAGTACGCTTAGGGGGGGGGAAAGAGATACGCAGTATTTT. The chain has TRBV27 and TRBJ2-3, with D maybe TRBD2 (7 bases). V shed 5 bases and J shed 5 bases, with 20 bases lying between them. CDR3 length: 16 residues. Germline V CDR1 and CDR2: MNHEY, SMNVEV (reference sequence).

The gene calls are TRBV5-1 and TRBJ2-2; 8 nucleotides match TRBD1. Germline V gives CDR1 SGHRS, CDR2 YFSETQ. The CDR3 spans 16 residues. After removal of 4 bases from V and 6 bases from J, the junction contained 11 bases not matched to a gene. The CDR3 region is CASSPDRVLSAGELFF. The CDR3 bases are TGCGCCAGCAGCCCGGACAGGGTTCTCTCTGCCGGGGAGCTGTTTTTT.

V gene TRBV3-1 (or the pseudogene TRBV3-2) combines with J gene TRBJ1-4; D unresolved. Germline assignment: CDR1 LGHDT and CDR2 YNNKEL (reference sequence). The CDR3 runs to 15 residues. Trimming shortened V by 1 base and J by 7 bases, and 13 bases separated the two germline ends. The CDR3 nucleotides are TGTGCCAGCAGCCAAGTTTCACGAGTGAGTGAAAAACTGTTTTTT. Translated: CASSQVSRVSEKLFF.

This chain connects TRBV3-1 (or the pseudogene TRBV3-2) to TRBJ2-3; 8 bases are shared with TRBD1. The V segment lost 3 bases and the J segment 1 base; nucleotides outside the gene matches: 6. This CDR3 has 16 residues. Germline V lookup: CDR1 LGHDT, CDR2 YNNKEL (reference sequence). The CDR3 DNA reads TGTGCCAGCAGCCATCACCCGGGACAGGGCACAGATACGCAGTATTTT. Translation: CASSHHPGQGTDTQYF.

The chain uses TRBV7-2 and TRBJ1-2; the match to TRBD1 covers 9 bases. The V and J ends lost 3 bases and 9 bases, in that order; junction bases with no gene match: 8. CDR1 and CDR2 (germline): SGHTA, FQGNSA. The CDR3 spans 14 residues. CDR3 protein: CASSFTGTGYSYTF. CDR3 DNA: TGTGCCAGCAGCTTTACCGGGACAGGGTATAGCTACACCTTC.

The chain has TRBV18 and TRBJ1-1; possible D gene TRBD1, 5 bases. The germline V gene has CDR1 KGHSH and CDR2 LQKENI. V dropped 3 bases and J dropped 0 bases, with 11 bases sitting between them. This CDR3 region has 15 residues. This chain's CDR3 is CASSPTDGMNTEAFF. For the CDR3, the DNA is TGTGCCAGCTCACCGACAGACGGTATGAACACTGAAGCTTTCTTT.

This clone was detected once. J is TRBJ1-3 and V is TRBV19; D may be TRBD1 (5 bases). The CDR3 has 15 residues. V lost 5 bases and J lost 0, with 11 bases in between. CDR1 is LNHDA and CDR2 is SQIVND in the germline V gene (reference sequence). The CDR3 DNA reads TGTGCCAGTAGTTTCCGACAGTTCTCTGGAAACACCATATATTTT. Protein product: CASSFRQFSGNTIYF.

The chain employs TRBV9 and TRBJ1-2, with TRBD1 identical over 8 bases. The CDR3 is 15 residues long. Trimming removed 4 bases from V and 7 bases from J; junction bases left unmatched: 12. Germline CDR1 SGDLS, CDR2 YYNGEE. The CDR3 DNA reads TGTGCCAGCAGCCTACATTGGCAGGGGGCATCTGGCTACACCTTC. It is translated as CASSLHWQGASGYTF.

The chain has TRBV5-4 and TRBJ2-7, with a possible D match to TRBD2 (6 bases). Trimming left V 1 base short and J 0 bases short, with 8 bases between. CDR1 is SGHNT, CDR2 YYREEE, per germline (reference sequence). The length of the CDR3 is 14 residues. CDR3 DNA: TGTGCCAGCAGCTTGCGGGGGTTCTCCTACGAGCAGTACTTC. Translated, it gives CASSLRGFSYEQYF.

This clone has only one observation. This chain connects TRBV5-1 to TRBJ2-5; 10 bases match TRBD2. This CDR3 is built from 16 residues. The V segment lost 7 bases and the J segment 5 bases; nucleotides outside the gene matches: 14. Looked up from germline, CDR1 is SGHRS and CDR2 is YFSETQ. CDR3 nucleotide sequence: TGCGCCAGCTCCTCCCGCGCTAGCGGGGGAGGTGAGACCCAGTACTTC. It translates to CASSSRASGGGETQYF.